Listed here is a single TCR beta chain. Germline CDR1 MNHEY, CDR2 SVGAGI. Trimming removed 6 bases at V and 0 bases at J, with 12 bases between. This CDR3 spans 15 amino acids. The sample originates from a study of blood T cell repertoires in COVID-19. Study context: Whether acute or convalescent, the COVID-19 samples came from the United States, Italy and Spain. PBMCs, B-cell-depleted T cells, or T cells were the source of the cDNA or gDNA that made up the material.

Seattle patients were enrolled while actively infected and followed longitudinally. Original methodology: Nucleated cell counts were estimated from reference gene primer amplification. Profiled with immunoSEQ multiplex PCR; TCRdb holds only in-frame clones, not every one. That table is the source of V, J and clone size, and D and trimming were worked out from the DNA. In the table there are 300,000 to 350,000 clones, around 86% of which are singletons. The V gene is TRBV6-5, the J gene TRBJ1-3, with D perhaps TRBD1 (6 bases). Sequencing input: peripheral blood. This receptor was taken from a woman between 45 and 60 years old with COVID-19, enrolled during active disease. CDR3 sequence (DNA): TGTGCCAGCAGAATGGACAGCCACTCTGGAAACACCATATATTTT. Protein: CASRMDSHSGNTIYF.